The 8 T cell receptor beta chains below all came from one sample that was sequenced in a study of T cell repertoires in cytomegalovirus infection. TCRdb re-called the reads through MiXCR, storing one row per CDR3 protein. The sample consists of some 900,000 distinct CDR3 sequences, around a third of them appearing once. Antigens of these TCRs are unknown. The material sequenced was cultured CD8+ T cells from PBMCs, taken from culture after CMV antigen stimulation. The receptors here all came from a human donor in good health (CMV status not recorded). Some clones in this sample may be carry-over from other donors' samples.

This chain joins TRBV12-3 or TRBV12-4 and TRBJ2-1, with 8 bases aligning to TRBD1. The CDR3 sequence is 15 residues long. The trim removed 5 bases at V and 8 bases at J, leaving 11 bases unmatched. The CDR3 nucleotides are TGTGCCAGCAGTGGGGGACAGGTGACTGGGGATGAGCAGTTCTTC. Translation: CASSGGQVTGDEQFF.

The chain has TRBV15 and TRBJ1-1; 9 positions match TRBD1. The CDR3 contains 12 residues. The V gene end was trimmed by 5 bases and the J gene end by 13 bases; junction bases not matched to a gene: 8. Germline V gene lookup returns CDR1 LNHNV and CDR2 YYDKDF (reference sequence). The CDR3 bases are TGTGCCACCAGCCCGCGACAGGGGGTGAATTTCTTT. Translation: CATSPRQGVNFF.

Concerning this clonotype itself: Compared with germline, one end of the junction differs, possibly owing to a read error. The genes are TRBV19 and TRBJ1-2; D gene unclear. CDR1 and CDR2 (germline): LNHDA, SQIVND (reference sequence). This CDR3 is built from 17 residues. CDR3 DNA sequence: TGTGCCAGTAGTATAGATTCCTCTGGACTATCCTCCTATGGCTACATCTTC. Protein: CASSIDSSGLSSYGYIF.

There are a few counts of this clonotype. The chain couples TRBV27 to TRBJ2-2; D call uncertain. The CDR3 spans 14 residues. Looked up from germline, CDR1 is MNHEY and CDR2 is SMNVEV (reference sequence). Trimming shortened V by 7 bases and J by 3 bases, and 12 bases separated the two germline ends. This CDR3 is CASIQDGYTGELFF. The CDR3 region has the DNA TGTGCCAGCATCCAGGACGGCTACACCGGGGAGCTGTTTTTT.

This clonotype was detected a few times. This sequence joins TRBV28 and TRBJ2-7; 13 bases align to TRBD2. CDR3 length: 14 amino acids. Germline V gene lookup returns CDR1 MDHEN and CDR2 SYDVKM. The trim removed 6 bases at V and 3 bases at J, leaving 2 bases unmatched. The CDR3 sequence: CASSGLAGDYEQYV. CDR3 nucleotides: TGTGCCAGCAGCGGACTAGCGGGGGACTACGAGCAGTACGTC.

This clonotype came up a few times. The V call is TRBV4-1, the J call TRBJ2-5; TRBD2 matches at 13 bases. The CDR3 runs 17 residues. J lost 2 bases, V lost 4 bases, and 7 bases had no gene match. Germline-derived CDR1 and CDR2 are MGHRA and YSYEKL. CDR3 coding DNA: TGCGCCAGCAGCCTACGCGGGACTAGCGGGATTCAAGAGACCCAGTACTTC. This sequence encodes CASSLRGTSGIQETQYF.

V gene TRBV27 combines with J gene TRBJ1-6; no firm D call. CDR3 length equals 13 residues. CDR1 and CDR2 from the germline V gene are MNHEY and SMNVEV (reference sequence). Trimming took 7 bases from V and 10 from J, leaving 14 bases between them. The DNA of the CDR3 is TGTGCCAGCACCCGAGGAAGAAGGTCACCCCTCCACTTT. This encodes CASTRGRRSPLHF.

The table lists this clonotype with many counts. This chain connects TRBV7-8 to TRBJ1-5; no clear D. The CDR3 has 15 amino acids. Per the germline V gene, CDR1 is SGHVS and CDR2 is FQNEAQ. Trimming took off 2 bases at V and 1 base at J, with 9 bases between the two ends. CDR3 in amino acids: CASSLKGGSNQPQHF. The CDR3 bases are TGTGCCAGCAGCTTAAAGGGAGGGAGCAATCAGCCCCAGCATTTT.